This is a list of T cell receptor beta chains from one sample in a study of blood T cell repertoires in COVID-19. Produced via immunoSEQ multiplex PCR; TCRdb's table is partial and in-frame only. Here the sample spans nearly 110,000 clones, less than 90% being singletons. The sample comprised peripheral blood. The receptor source for this set is a human donor in a cohort sampled during active COVID-19. CDR3s include the opening cysteine and the closing phenylalanine or tryptophan. Each record gives: CDR3 protein, CDR3 DNA, clone size, J gene, V gene, D gene. The D gene is left open where the match is weak. For some rows the clone size is stated as once, few or many, or as a class when expanded; others skip it.

CDR3 protein: CASKRLAGDEGSEQFF
CDR3 DNA: TGTGCCAGCAAAAGACTAGCGGGAGATGAGGGAAGTGAGCAGTTCTTC
clone size: .
J gene: TRBJ2-1
V gene: TRBV19
D gene: TRBD2

CDR3 protein: CASSPRRPEAFF
CDR3 DNA: TGTGCCAGCTCACCCCGCAGGCCTGAAGCTTTCTTT
clone size: .
J gene: TRBJ1-1
V gene: TRBV18
D gene: .

CDR3 protein: CASSSTGEVRRSSYEQYF
CDR3 DNA: TGTGCCAGCAGTTCTACAGGGGAAGTTAGACGGAGCTCCTACGAGCAGTACTTC
clone size: .
J gene: TRBJ2-7
V gene: TRBV6-2/TRBV6-3
D gene: TRBD1

CDR3 protein: CASSWTSDSSGQYF
CDR3 DNA: TGTGCCAGCAGCTGGACTAGCGATTCTAGTGGGCAGTATTTT
clone size: .
J gene: TRBJ2-3
V gene: TRBV7-9
D gene: TRBD2

CDR3 protein: CASSSQGTGELFF
CDR3 DNA: TGCGCCAGCAGCTCGCAGGGCACCGGGGAGCTGTTTTTT
clone size: .
J gene: TRBJ2-2
V gene: TRBV5-1
D gene: .

CDR3 protein: CASSERSAGGEAFF
CDR3 DNA: TGTGCCAGCAGTGAAAGATCAGCAGGGGGTGAAGCTTTCTTT
clone size: .
J gene: TRBJ1-1
V gene: TRBV6-1
D gene: TRBD1

CDR3 protein: CASSMARVFNNEQFF
CDR3 DNA: TGTGCCAGTAGTATGGCCAGGGTTTTCAACAATGAGCAGTTCTTC
clone size: .
J gene: TRBJ2-1
V gene: TRBV19
D gene: .

CDR3 protein: CASSEREGDTQYF
CDR3 DNA: TGTGCCAGTAGCGAGCGGGAGGGAGATACGCAGTATTTT
clone size: once
J gene: TRBJ2-3
V gene: TRBV19
D gene: TRBD2

CDR3 protein: CASSYSGGGNQPQHF
CDR3 DNA: TGTGCCAGCAGTTACTCAGGGGGAGGCAATCAGCCCCAGCATTTT
clone size: .
J gene: TRBJ1-5
V gene: TRBV6-5
D gene: .

CDR3 protein: CASSSRLAGEGEQFF
CDR3 DNA: TGCGCCAGCAGCTCCCGACTAGCGGGAGAAGGTGAGCAGTTCTTC
clone size: .
J gene: TRBJ2-1
V gene: TRBV5-1
D gene: TRBD2

CDR3 protein: CASSVGTHAGTDTQYF
CDR3 DNA: TGTGCCAGCAGCGTAGGGACTCACGCTGGAACAGATACGCAGTATTTT
clone size: .
J gene: TRBJ2-3
V gene: TRBV9
D gene: .

CDR3 protein: CASSLVDREGGYTF
CDR3 DNA: TGTGCCAGCAGCTTAGTCGACAGGGAAGGTGGCTACACCTTC
clone size: .
J gene: TRBJ1-2
V gene: TRBV11-2
D gene: TRBD1

CDR3 protein: CASSSDSHNEQFF
CDR3 DNA: TGTGCCAGCAGCTCGGACAGTCACAATGAGCAGTTCTTC
clone size: .
J gene: TRBJ2-1
V gene: TRBV5-5
D gene: .

CDR3 protein: CASSPHGAGANVLTF
CDR3 DNA: TGTGCCAGCAGTCCCCACGGGGCTGGGGCCAACGTCCTGACTTTC
clone size: .
J gene: TRBJ2-6
V gene: TRBV27
D gene: .

CDR3 protein: CASSYPGDKGYTF
CDR3 DNA: TGTGCCAGCAGTTACCCAGGGGATAAGGGCTACACCTTC
clone size: .
J gene: TRBJ1-2
V gene: TRBV6-5
D gene: .

CDR3 protein: CAWSGLRNQETQYF
CDR3 DNA: TGTGCCTGGAGTGGCTTGCGGAACCAAGAGACCCAGTACTTC
clone size: .
J gene: TRBJ2-5
V gene: TRBV30
D gene: .

CDR3 protein: CASSFGSGQGTEAFF
CDR3 DNA: TGTGCCAGCAGTTTCGGGTCGGGACAGGGCACTGAAGCTTTCTTT
clone size: .
J gene: TRBJ1-1
V gene: TRBV27
D gene: TRBD1

CDR3 protein: CASSLALLAGQNTGELFF
CDR3 DNA: TGTGCCAGCAGCTTAGCCCTACTAGCGGGTCAGAACACCGGGGAGCTGTTTTTT
clone size: once
J gene: TRBJ2-2
V gene: TRBV7-2
D gene: TRBD2

CDR3 protein: CASSLYHSWETQYF
CDR3 DNA: TGTGCCAGCAGCTTGTATCACTCCTGGGAGACCCAGTACTTC
clone size: .
J gene: TRBJ2-5
V gene: TRBV5-8
D gene: .

CDR3 protein: CASRKTGAYEQYF
CDR3 DNA: TGTGCCAGCAGAAAGACAGGAGCCTACGAGCAGTACTTC
clone size: .
J gene: TRBJ2-7
V gene: TRBV6-5
D gene: .

CDR3 protein: CATSRAGTGLNEQYF
CDR3 DNA: TGTGCCACCAGCAGGGCCGGGACAGGGCTTAACGAGCAGTACTTC
clone size: .
J gene: TRBJ2-7
V gene: TRBV15
D gene: TRBD1

CDR3 protein: CASSLIGQGSGDTQYF
CDR3 DNA: TGTGCCAGCAGCTTGATTGGACAGGGGTCAGGGGATACGCAGTATTTT
clone size: .
J gene: TRBJ2-3
V gene: TRBV5-4
D gene: TRBD1

CDR3 protein: CASSWIAGTQETQYF
CDR3 DNA: TGTGCCAGCAGCTGGATAGCGGGGACCCAAGAGACCCAGTACTTC
clone size: once
J gene: TRBJ2-5
V gene: TRBV7-9
D gene: TRBD2

CDR3 protein: CASSGSGVPNTGELFF
CDR3 DNA: TGTGCCAGCAGCGGATCGGGAGTCCCGAACACCGGGGAGCTGTTTTTT
clone size: .
J gene: TRBJ2-2
V gene: TRBV4-2
D gene: .

CDR3 protein: CAISESWGADTEAFF
CDR3 DNA: TGTGCCATCAGTGAGTCGTGGGGCGCGGACACTGAAGCTTTCTTT
clone size: .
J gene: TRBJ1-1
V gene: TRBV10-3
D gene: .

CDR3 protein: CASSLFPLGAVYGYTF
CDR3 DNA: TGTGCCAGCAGCTTATTTCCCCTGGGGGCGGTCTATGGCTACACCTTC
clone size: .
J gene: TRBJ1-2
V gene: TRBV7-2
D gene: .

CDR3 protein: CASSLWGQGVDGYTF
CDR3 DNA: TGTGCCAGCAGCCTCTGGGGACAGGGGGTAGATGGCTACACCTTC
clone size: .
J gene: TRBJ1-2
V gene: TRBV21-1
D gene: .

CDR3 protein: CASSLNAGSGYGYTF
CDR3 DNA: TGTGCCAGCAGCTTAAACGCGGGCTCGGGCTATGGCTACACCTTC
clone size: .
J gene: TRBJ1-2
V gene: TRBV7-8
D gene: .

CDR3 protein: CASSLVQGEQFF
CDR3 DNA: TGTGCCAGCAGCTTAGTACAGGGGGAGCAGTTCTTC
clone size: .
J gene: TRBJ2-1
V gene: TRBV7-6
D gene: TRBD1

CDR3 protein: CASSPSGEYNEQFF
CDR3 DNA: TGCGCCAGCAGCCCGTCGGGGGAGTACAATGAGCAGTTCTTC
clone size: .
J gene: TRBJ2-1
V gene: TRBV5-1
D gene: .

CDR3 protein: CASSQGRGANQPQHF
CDR3 DNA: TGTGCCAGCAGCCAAGGGAGGGGAGCCAATCAGCCCCAGCATTTT
clone size: .
J gene: TRBJ1-5
V gene: TRBV4-2
D gene: .

CDR3 protein: CASSSADSTYGYTF
CDR3 DNA: TGTGCCAGTAGTAGTGCTGACAGTACCTATGGCTACACCTTC
clone size: once
J gene: TRBJ1-2
V gene: TRBV19
D gene: .

CDR3 protein: CASQEGQMNEKLFF
CDR3 DNA: TGTGCCAGCCAGGAGGGGCAGATGAATGAAAAACTGTTTTTT
clone size: .
J gene: TRBJ1-4
V gene: TRBV19
D gene: .

CDR3 protein: CAWRRLAGAGELFF
CDR3 DNA: TGTGCCTGGAGACGACTAGCGGGAGCCGGGGAGCTGTTTTTT
clone size: .
J gene: TRBJ2-2
V gene: TRBV30
D gene: TRBD2

CDR3 protein: CASSRGQGRYGYTF
CDR3 DNA: TGTGCCAGCAGCCGGGGACAGGGGCGCTATGGCTACACCTTC
clone size: .
J gene: TRBJ1-2
V gene: TRBV27
D gene: TRBD1

CDR3 protein: CASTLQGAVGTGELFF
CDR3 DNA: TGTGCCAGCACCTTGCAGGGGGCTGTGGGCACCGGGGAGCTGTTTTTT
clone size: .
J gene: TRBJ2-2
V gene: TRBV6-6
D gene: TRBD1

CDR3 protein: CASSVSPSHNEQFF
CDR3 DNA: TGTGCCAGCAGCGTAAGCCCTAGCCACAATGAGCAGTTCTTC
clone size: .
J gene: TRBJ2-1
V gene: TRBV9
D gene: .

CDR3 protein: CASSYSSKKEQYF
CDR3 DNA: TGTGCCAGCAGTTACTCGTCCAAAAAAGAGCAGTACTTC
clone size: few
J gene: TRBJ2-7
V gene: TRBV6-5
D gene: .

CDR3 protein: CASSLSDRSNQPQHF
CDR3 DNA: TGTGCCAGCAGTCTCTCGGACAGAAGCAATCAGCCCCAGCATTTT
clone size: .
J gene: TRBJ1-5
V gene: TRBV6-2/TRBV6-3
D gene: .

CDR3 protein: CASSQDRAAEAFF
CDR3 DNA: TGTGCCAGCAGCCAAGACAGGGCGGCTGAAGCTTTCTTT
clone size: few
J gene: TRBJ1-1
V gene: TRBV14
D gene: .

CDR3 protein: CASSPNRESSYNEQFF
CDR3 DNA: TGTGCCAGCAGCCCAAACAGGGAGAGCTCCTACAATGAGCAGTTCTTC
clone size: .
J gene: TRBJ2-1
V gene: TRBV5-4
D gene: .

CDR3 protein: CASSPNQETQYF
CDR3 DNA: TGTGCCAGCTCCCCCAACCAAGAGACCCAGTACTTC
clone size: .
J gene: TRBJ2-5
V gene: TRBV18
D gene: .

CDR3 protein: CASSPQGTVGNQPQHF
CDR3 DNA: TGTGCCAGTAGTCCACAGGGGACGGTCGGCAATCAGCCCCAGCATTTT
clone size: .
J gene: TRBJ1-5
V gene: TRBV19
D gene: TRBD1

CDR3 protein: CASSQAKQDILQETQYF
CDR3 DNA: TGTGCCAGCAGCCAAGCCAAGCAGGACATTCTTCAAGAGACCCAGTACTTC
clone size: .
J gene: TRBJ2-5
V gene: TRBV3-1/TRBV3-2
D gene: .

CDR3 protein: CASSQDGTRHEKLFF
CDR3 DNA: TGCGCCAGCAGCCAAGATGGGACAAGACATGAAAAACTGTTTTTT
clone size: once
J gene: TRBJ1-4
V gene: TRBV4-3
D gene: .

CDR3 protein: CASSPQRQTYTF
CDR3 DNA: TGTGCCAGCTCACCACAGAGACAGACCTACACCTTC
clone size: once
J gene: TRBJ1-2
V gene: TRBV18
D gene: .

CDR3 protein: CASRLVGTVYGYTF
CDR3 DNA: TGTGCCAGCAGGTTGGTCGGGACAGTTTATGGCTACACCTTC
clone size: .
J gene: TRBJ1-2
V gene: TRBV6-6
D gene: TRBD1

CDR3 protein: CASSQSNEQYF
CDR3 DNA: TGTGCCAGCAGTCAATCAAACGAGCAGTACTTC
clone size: .
J gene: TRBJ2-7
V gene: TRBV27
D gene: .

CDR3 protein: CAWEEALFETQYF
CDR3 DNA: TGTGCCTGGGAGGAGGCTCTATTCGAGACCCAGTACTTC
clone size: .
J gene: TRBJ2-5
V gene: TRBV30
D gene: .

CDR3 protein: CASSSRAPNTGELFF
CDR3 DNA: TGTGCCAGCAGCTCCAGGGCCCCGAACACCGGGGAGCTGTTTTTT
clone size: .
J gene: TRBJ2-2
V gene: TRBV7-9
D gene: .

CDR3 protein: CASSSQAGGKTGELFF
CDR3 DNA: TGCGCCAGCAGCTCTCAAGCGGGAGGGAAAACCGGGGAGCTGTTTTTT
clone size: .
J gene: TRBJ2-2
V gene: TRBV5-1
D gene: TRBD2

CDR3 protein: CASSGGGGSPRPYF
CDR3 DNA: TGTGCCAGCAGCGGGGGAGGTGGCAGTCCTCGTCCGTACTTC
clone size: .
J gene: TRBJ2-7
V gene: TRBV7-2
D gene: .